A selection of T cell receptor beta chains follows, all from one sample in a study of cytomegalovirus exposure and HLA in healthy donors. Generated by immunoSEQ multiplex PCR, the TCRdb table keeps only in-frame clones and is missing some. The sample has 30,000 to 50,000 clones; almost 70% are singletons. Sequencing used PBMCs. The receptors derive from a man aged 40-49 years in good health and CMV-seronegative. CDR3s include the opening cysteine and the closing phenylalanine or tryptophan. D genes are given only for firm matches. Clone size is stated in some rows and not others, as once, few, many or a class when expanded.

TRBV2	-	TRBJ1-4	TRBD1	CASKVPDRGRPELFF	TGTGCCAGCAAGGTCCCGGACAGGGGGAGACCTGAACTGTTTTTT
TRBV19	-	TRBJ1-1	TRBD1	CASTRDRGMEAFF	TGTGCCAGTACCCGGGACAGGGGGATGGAAGCTTTCTTT
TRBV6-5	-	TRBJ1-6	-	CASSYTRVTSPLHF	TGTGCCAGCAGTTACACGAGGGTAACTTCACCCCTCCACTTT
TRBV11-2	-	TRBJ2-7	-	CASSLPGYYEQYF	TGTGCCAGCAGCTTACCAGGGTACTACGAGCAGTACTTC
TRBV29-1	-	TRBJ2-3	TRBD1	CSHQAEGADTQYF	TGCAGCCACCAAGCTGAGGGGGCGGATACGCAGTATTTT
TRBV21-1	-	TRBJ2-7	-	CASSPGAYEQYF	TGTGCCAGCAGTCCCGGGGCCTACGAGCAGTACTTC
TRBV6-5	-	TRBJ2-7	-	CASRPTGLYSYEQYF	TGTGCCAGCAGGCCCACAGGGTTGTACTCCTACGAGCAGTACTTC
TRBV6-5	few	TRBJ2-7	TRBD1	CASSYSRQGIFGEQYF	TGTGCCAGCAGTTACTCGAGACAGGGTATTTTTGGGGAGCAGTACTTC
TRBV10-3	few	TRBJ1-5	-	CAILRGAQPQHF	TGTGCCATCCTCAGGGGAGCCCAGCCCCAGCATTTT
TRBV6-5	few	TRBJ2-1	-	CASRDERLLWQFF	TGTGCCAGCCGGGATGAAAGACTCCTATGGCAGTTCTTC
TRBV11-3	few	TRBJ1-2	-	CASSLDRVEYGYTF	TGTGCCAGCAGCTTAGACAGGGTTGAATATGGCTACACCTTC
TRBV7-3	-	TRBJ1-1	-	CASSPPTANTEAFF	TGTGCCAGCAGCCCCCCGACAGCCAACACTGAAGCTTTCTTT
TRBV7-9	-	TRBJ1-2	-	CASSPQHGAGGYTF	TGTGCCAGCAGCCCGCAACATGGGGCAGGGGGCTACACCTTC
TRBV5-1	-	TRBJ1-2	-	CASAQGGYDGYTF	TGCGCCAGCGCGCAGGGAGGGTATGATGGCTACACCTTC
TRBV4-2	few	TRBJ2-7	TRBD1	CASSQGGQGPVSYEQYF	TGTGCCAGCAGCCAAGGGGGACAGGGGCCCGTGAGCTACGAGCAGTACTTC
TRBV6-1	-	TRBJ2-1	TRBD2	CASGEGGAPHEQFF	TGTGCCAGCGGGGAGGGAGGGGCCCCCCATGAGCAGTTCTTC
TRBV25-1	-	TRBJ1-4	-	CASSEAGRNEKLFF	TGTGCCAGCAGTGAGGCGGGTAGGAATGAAAAACTGTTTTTT
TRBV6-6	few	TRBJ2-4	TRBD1	CASSYSAGQGKNIQYF	TGTGCCAGCAGTTACTCTGCCGGACAGGGGAAAAACATTCAGTACTTC
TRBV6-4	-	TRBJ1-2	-	CASSDGTQGSYGYTF	TGTGCCAGCAGTGACGGTACACAGGGTAGCTATGGCTACACCTTC
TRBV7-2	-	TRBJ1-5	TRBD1	CASSLVGQGSNQPQHF	TGTGCCAGCAGCTTAGTAGGACAGGGTTCCAATCAGCCCCAGCATTTT
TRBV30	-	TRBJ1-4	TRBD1	CALNRGENEKLFF	TGTGCCTTAAACAGGGGCGAGAATGAAAAACTGTTTTTT
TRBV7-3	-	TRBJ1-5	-	CASSLIGDNQPQHF	TGTGCCAGCAGCTTAATAGGGGACAATCAGCCCCAGCATTTT
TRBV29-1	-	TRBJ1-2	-	CSVGENYGYTF	TGCAGCGTTGGGGAGAACTATGGCTACACCTTC
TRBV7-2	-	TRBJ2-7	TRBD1	CASSWGDRDYEQYF	TGTGCCAGCAGCTGGGGGGACAGGGACTACGAGCAGTACTTC
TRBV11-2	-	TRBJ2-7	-	CASSLVRQPEQYF	TGTGCCAGCAGCTTAGTGAGACAGCCCGAGCAGTACTTC
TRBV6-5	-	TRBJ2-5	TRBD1	CASSSGGAETQYF	TGTGCCAGCAGTTCAGGGGGCGCGGAGACCCAGTACTTC
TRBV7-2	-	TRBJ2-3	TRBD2	CASSLRLAGTTDTQYF	TGTGCCAGCAGCTTACGGCTAGCGGGGACCACAGATACGCAGTATTTT
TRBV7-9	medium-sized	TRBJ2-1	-	CASSKTSGEQFF	TGTGCCAGCAGCAAGACCTCGGGAGAGCAGTTCTTC
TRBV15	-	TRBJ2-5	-	CATTTGAETQYF	TGTGCCACCACGACTGGGGCAGAGACCCAGTACTTC
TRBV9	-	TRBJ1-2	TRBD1	CASSITGGLTGYTF	TGTGCCAGCAGCATAACAGGGGGTCTGACTGGCTACACCTTC
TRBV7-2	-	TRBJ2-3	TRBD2	CASSLDGRGGADTQYF	TGTGCCAGCAGCTTAGACGGGCGCGGGGGGGCAGATACGCAGTATTTT
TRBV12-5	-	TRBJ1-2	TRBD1	CASGLVPGTGDGYTF	TGTGCTAGTGGTTTGGTACCGGGGACAGGGGACGGCTACACCTTC
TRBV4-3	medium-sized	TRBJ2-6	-	CASSQEGSSGANVLTF	TGCGCCAGCAGCCAAGAGGGCTCATCTGGGGCCAACGTCCTGACTTTC
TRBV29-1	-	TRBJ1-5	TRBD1	CSVATGEYQPQHF	TGCAGCGTTGCTACAGGGGAATATCAGCCCCAGCATTTT
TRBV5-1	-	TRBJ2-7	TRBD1	CASTLHRSGTAYEQYF	TGCGCCAGCACCCTCCACCGCTCCGGGACAGCCTACGAGCAGTACTTC
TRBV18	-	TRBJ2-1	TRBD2	CASSRTLAGGDNEQFF	TGTGCCAGCTCACGCACTCTGGCGGGGGGGGACAATGAGCAGTTCTTC
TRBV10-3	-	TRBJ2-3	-	CAISPEGGETDTQYF	TGTGCCATCAGTCCGGAGGGGGGGGAGACAGATACGCAGTATTTT
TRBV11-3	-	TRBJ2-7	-	CASSEGADRTYEQYF	TGTGCCAGCAGCGAAGGAGCTGACCGAACCTACGAGCAGTACTTC
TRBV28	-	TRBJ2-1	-	CATAGNYNEQFF	TGTGCCACCGCCGGGAATTACAATGAGCAGTTCTTC
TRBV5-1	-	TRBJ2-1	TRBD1	CARTGSHEQFF	TGCGCCAGGACAGGGTCTCATGAGCAGTTCTTC
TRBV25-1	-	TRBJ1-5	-	CASKTAYHSNQPQHF	TGTGCCAGCAAGACAGCTTACCATAGCAATCAGCCCCAGCATTTT
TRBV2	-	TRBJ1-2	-	CASSEGGTSRGNYGYTF	TGTGCCAGCAGTGAAGGGGGGACATCTAGGGGAAACTATGGCTACACCTTC
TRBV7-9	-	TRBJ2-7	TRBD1	CASSNRDRGLSEQYF	TGTGCCAGCAGCAACCGGGACAGGGGGCTTTCCGAGCAGTACTTC
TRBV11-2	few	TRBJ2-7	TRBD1	CASSLGTGGPYEQYF	TGTGCCAGCAGCTTGGGGACAGGGGGCCCCTACGAGCAGTACTTC
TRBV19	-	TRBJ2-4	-	CASSPRTVGENIQYF	TGTGCCAGTAGTCCGCGGACAGTTGGTGAAAACATTCAGTACTTC
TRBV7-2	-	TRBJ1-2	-	CASSSIPEGYGYTF	TGTGCCAGCAGCTCGATCCCCGAGGGCTATGGCTACACCTTC
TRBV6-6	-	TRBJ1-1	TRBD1	CASSWTGVVNTEAFF	TGTGCCAGCAGCTGGACAGGGGTAGTGAACACTGAAGCTTTCTTT
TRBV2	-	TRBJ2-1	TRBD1	CASITTGTHNEQFF	TGTGCCAGCATCACGACAGGGACCCACAATGAGCAGTTCTTC
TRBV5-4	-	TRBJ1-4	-	CASSSRRGSSGTNEKLFF	TGTGCCAGCAGCTCCCGACGGGGATCCTCGGGAACTAATGAAAAACTGTTTTTT
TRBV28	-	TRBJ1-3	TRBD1	CASSLGTGSGNTIYF	TGTGCCAGCAGTTTAGGGACAGGGTCGGGAAACACCATATATTTT
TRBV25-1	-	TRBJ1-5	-	CASSALSGGGGVDEPQHF	TGTGCCAGCAGTGCCCTCTCCGGTGGAGGGGGGGTTGACGAACCCCAGCATTTT
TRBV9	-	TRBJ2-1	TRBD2	CASSVTGGVYNEQFF	TGTGCCAGCAGCGTTACCGGGGGGGTATACAATGAGCAGTTCTTC
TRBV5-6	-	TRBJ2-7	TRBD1	CASSLGDRSMEQYF	TGTGCCAGCAGCTTGGGGGACAGGTCTATGGAGCAGTACTTC
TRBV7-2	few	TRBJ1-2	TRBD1	CASSLDRGRKGYTF	TGTGCCAGCAGCTTGGACAGGGGGCGCAAAGGCTACACCTTC
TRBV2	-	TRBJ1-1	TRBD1	CASRGTGQIPEAFF	TGTGCCAGCAGGGGGACAGGGCAAATCCCTGAAGCTTTCTTT
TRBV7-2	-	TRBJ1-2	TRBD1	CASRQSGQIYGYTF	TGTGCCAGCAGACAATCGGGACAGATCTATGGCTACACCTTC
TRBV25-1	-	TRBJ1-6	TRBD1	CASRAGTGDSPLHF	TGTGCCAGCAGGGCTGGGACAGGGGATTCACCCCTCCACTTT
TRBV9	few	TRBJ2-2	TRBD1	CASSQTGTGELFF	TGTGCCAGCAGCCAGACAGGGACCGGGGAGCTGTTTTTT
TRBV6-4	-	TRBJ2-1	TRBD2	CASSEKAGGENEQFF	TGTGCCAGCAGTGAAAAAGCGGGGGGGGAAAATGAGCAGTTCTTC